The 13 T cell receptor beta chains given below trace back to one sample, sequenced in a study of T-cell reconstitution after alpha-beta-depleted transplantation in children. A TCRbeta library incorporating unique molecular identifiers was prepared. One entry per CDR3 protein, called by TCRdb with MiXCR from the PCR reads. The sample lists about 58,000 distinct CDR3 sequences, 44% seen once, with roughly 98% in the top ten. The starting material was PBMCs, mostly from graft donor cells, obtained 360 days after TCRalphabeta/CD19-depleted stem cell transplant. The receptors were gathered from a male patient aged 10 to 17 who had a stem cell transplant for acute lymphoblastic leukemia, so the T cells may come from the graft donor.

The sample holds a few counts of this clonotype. The CDR3 loop is CASSVSGSLGSSYNEQFF. DNA of the CDR3: TGTGCCAGCAGCGTTAGCGGGAGCTTAGGGAGCTCCTACAATGAGCAGTTCTTC. This chain links TRBV7-8 with TRBJ2-1, with TRBD2 matching 9 bases. CDR1 is SGHVS and CDR2 is FQNEAQ in the germline V gene. With V trimmed by 5 bases and J by 0 bases, 11 bases remained unmatched. The CDR3 sequence is 18 residues long.

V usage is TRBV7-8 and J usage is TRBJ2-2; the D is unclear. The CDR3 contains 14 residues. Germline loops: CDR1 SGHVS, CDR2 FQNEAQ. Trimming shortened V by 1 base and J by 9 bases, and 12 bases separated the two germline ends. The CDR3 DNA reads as TGTGCCAGCAGCTTAGGGCCGTTTGCCTGGGAGCTGTTTTTT. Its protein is CASSLGPFAWELFF.

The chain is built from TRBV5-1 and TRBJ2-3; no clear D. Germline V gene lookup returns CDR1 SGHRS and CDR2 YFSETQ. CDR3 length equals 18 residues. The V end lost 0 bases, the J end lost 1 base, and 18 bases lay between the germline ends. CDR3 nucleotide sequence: TGCGCCAGCAGCTTGGAAGGTGTTGCGGATCTCCGCACAGATACGCAGTATTTT. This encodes CASSLEGVADLRTDTQYF.

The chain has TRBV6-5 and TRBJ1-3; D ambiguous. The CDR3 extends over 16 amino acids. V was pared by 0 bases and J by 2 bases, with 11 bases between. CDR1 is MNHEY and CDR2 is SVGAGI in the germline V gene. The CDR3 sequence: CASSYSIQVAGNTIYF. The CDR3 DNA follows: TGTGCCAGCAGTTACTCGATCCAGGTGGCTGGAAACACCATATATTTT.

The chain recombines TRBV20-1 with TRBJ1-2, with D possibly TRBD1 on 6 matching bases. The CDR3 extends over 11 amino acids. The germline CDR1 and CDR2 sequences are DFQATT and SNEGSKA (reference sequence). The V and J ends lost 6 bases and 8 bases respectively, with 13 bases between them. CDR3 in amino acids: CSARGPGGYTF. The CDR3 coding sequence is TGCAGTGCCAGGGGCCCCGGGGGCTACACCTTC.

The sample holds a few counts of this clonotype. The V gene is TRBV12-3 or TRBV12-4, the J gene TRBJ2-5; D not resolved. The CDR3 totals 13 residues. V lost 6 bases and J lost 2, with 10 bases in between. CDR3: CASRQLSQETQYF. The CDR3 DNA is TGTGCCAGCAGGCAGCTCTCGCAAGAGACCCAGTACTTC.

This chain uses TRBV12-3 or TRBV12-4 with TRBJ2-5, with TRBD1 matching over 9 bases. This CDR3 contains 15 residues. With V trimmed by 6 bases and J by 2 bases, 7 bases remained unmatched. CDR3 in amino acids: CASRMDRGRQETQYF. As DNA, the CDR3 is TGTGCCAGCAGGATGGACAGGGGAAGGCAAGAGACCCAGTACTTC.

Here the CDR3 reads CASSQGGRGPYNEQFF. CDR3 DNA: TGTGCCAGCAGCCAAGGGGGAAGAGGGCCCTACAATGAGCAGTTCTTC. This sequence joins TRBV3-1 and TRBJ2-1; TRBD2 is a possible D gene (5 bases). V gave up 1 base and J gave up 2 bases, with 12 bases separating them. Germline assignment: CDR1 LGHDT and CDR2 YNNKEL (reference sequence). The CDR3 is 16 residues long.

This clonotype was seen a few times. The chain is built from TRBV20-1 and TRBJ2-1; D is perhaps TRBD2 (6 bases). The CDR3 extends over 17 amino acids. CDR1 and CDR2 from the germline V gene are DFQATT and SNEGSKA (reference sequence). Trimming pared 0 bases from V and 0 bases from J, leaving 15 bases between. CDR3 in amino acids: CSARDPGSGNSYNEQFF. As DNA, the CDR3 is TGCAGTGCTAGAGATCCTGGTAGCGGTAACTCCTACAATGAGCAGTTCTTC.

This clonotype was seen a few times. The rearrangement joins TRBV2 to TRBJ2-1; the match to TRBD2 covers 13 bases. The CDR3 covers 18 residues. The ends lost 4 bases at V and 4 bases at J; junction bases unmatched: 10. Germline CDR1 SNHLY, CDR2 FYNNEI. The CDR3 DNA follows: TGTGCCAGCAGTGGTGGACTAGCGGGAGCTGGGGTATACAATGAGCAGTTCTTC. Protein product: CASSGGLAGAGVYNEQFF.

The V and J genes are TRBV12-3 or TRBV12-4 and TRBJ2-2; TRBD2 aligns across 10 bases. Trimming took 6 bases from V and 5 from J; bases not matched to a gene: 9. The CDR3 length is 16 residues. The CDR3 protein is CASRNSGGAKTGELFF. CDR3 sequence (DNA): TGTGCCAGCAGGAACAGCGGGGGGGCCAAAACCGGGGAGCTGTTTTTT.

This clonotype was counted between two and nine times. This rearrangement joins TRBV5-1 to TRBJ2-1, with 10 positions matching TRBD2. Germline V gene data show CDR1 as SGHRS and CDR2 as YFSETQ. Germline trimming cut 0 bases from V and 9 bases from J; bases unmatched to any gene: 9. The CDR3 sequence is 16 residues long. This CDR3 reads CASSLAPAGGQGEQFF. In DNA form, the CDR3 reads TGCGCCAGCAGCTTGGCCCCAGCGGGGGGGCAGGGTGAGCAGTTCTTC.

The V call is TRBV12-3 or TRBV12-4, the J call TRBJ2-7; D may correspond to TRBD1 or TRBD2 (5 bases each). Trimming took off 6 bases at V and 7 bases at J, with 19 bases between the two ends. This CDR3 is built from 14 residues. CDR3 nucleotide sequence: TGTGCCAGCAGAATTACCCGAGGGGTTGGGGAGCAGTACTTC. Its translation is CASRITRGVGEQYF.